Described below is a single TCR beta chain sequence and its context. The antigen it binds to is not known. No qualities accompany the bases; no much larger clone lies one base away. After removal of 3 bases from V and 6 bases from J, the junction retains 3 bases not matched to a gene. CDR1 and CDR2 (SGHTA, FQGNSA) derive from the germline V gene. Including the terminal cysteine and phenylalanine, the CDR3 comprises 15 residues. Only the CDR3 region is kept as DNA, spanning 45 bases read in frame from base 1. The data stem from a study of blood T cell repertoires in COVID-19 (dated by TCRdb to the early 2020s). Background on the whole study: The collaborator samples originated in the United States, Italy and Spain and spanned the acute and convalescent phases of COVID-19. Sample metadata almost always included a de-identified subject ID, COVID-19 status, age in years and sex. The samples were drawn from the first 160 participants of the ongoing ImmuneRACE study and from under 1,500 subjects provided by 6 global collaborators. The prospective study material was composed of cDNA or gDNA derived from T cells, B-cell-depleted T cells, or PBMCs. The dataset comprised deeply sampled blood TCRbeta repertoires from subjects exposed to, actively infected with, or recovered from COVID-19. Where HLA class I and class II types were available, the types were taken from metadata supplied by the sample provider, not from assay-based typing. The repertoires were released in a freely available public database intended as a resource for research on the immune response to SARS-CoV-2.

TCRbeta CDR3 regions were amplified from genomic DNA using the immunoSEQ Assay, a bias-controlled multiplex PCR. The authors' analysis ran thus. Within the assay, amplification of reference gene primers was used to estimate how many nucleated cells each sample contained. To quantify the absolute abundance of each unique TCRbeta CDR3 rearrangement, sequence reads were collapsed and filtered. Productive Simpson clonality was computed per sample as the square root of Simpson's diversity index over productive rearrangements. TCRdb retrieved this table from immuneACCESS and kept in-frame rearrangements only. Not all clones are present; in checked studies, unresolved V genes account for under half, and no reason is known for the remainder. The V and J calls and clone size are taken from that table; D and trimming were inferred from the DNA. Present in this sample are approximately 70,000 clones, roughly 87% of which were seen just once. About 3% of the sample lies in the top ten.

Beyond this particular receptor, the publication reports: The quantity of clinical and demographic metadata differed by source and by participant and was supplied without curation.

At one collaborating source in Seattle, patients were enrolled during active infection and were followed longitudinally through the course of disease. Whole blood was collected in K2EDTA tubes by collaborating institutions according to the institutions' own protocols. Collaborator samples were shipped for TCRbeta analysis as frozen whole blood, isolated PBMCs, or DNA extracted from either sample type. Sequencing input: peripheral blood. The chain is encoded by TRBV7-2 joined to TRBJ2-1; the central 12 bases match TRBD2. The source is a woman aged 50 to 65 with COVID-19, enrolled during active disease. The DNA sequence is TGTGCCAGCAGCTTCACTAGCGGGAGGTTCAATGAGCAGTTCTTC. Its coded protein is CASSFTSGRFNEQFF.